One sample yielded the 19 T cell receptor beta chains listed below, sequenced in a study of cytomegalovirus exposure and HLA in healthy donors. Researchers ran the PCR with 60 Vbeta and 13 Jbeta primers. TCRdb's table, derived via immunoSEQ multiplex PCR, lists solely in-frame clones and lacks some. The table lists around 150,000 clones, approximately 79% of them singletons, with 1.5% to 2% in the top ten. Material for sequencing was PBMCs. The receptor set was obtained from a woman in her 30s in good health and CMV-seronegative.

The chain links TRBV9 to TRBJ1-2, with TRBD1 matching 8 bases. V was clipped by 0 bases and J by 4 bases; unmatched bases: 5. Per germline, CDR1 SGDLS and CDR2 YYNGEE. The CDR3 runs to 15 residues. The CDR3 reads CASSVDGTGAYGYTF. As DNA, the CDR3 is TGTGCCAGCAGCGTAGACGGGACAGGTGCCTATGGCTACACCTTC.

The chain couples TRBV10-3 to TRBJ1-2; D uncertain. Germline V gives CDR1 ENHRY, CDR2 SYGVKD. Trimming took 4 bases from V and 4 from J, leaving 10 bases between them. The CDR3 covers 13 residues. Written as DNA, the CDR3 is TGTGCCATCAGTGCCCCAGTACCCTATGGCTACACCTTC. Protein product: CAISAPVPYGYTF.

The CDR3: CASSFLQGYTEAFF. CDR3 DNA sequence: TGTGCCAGCAGTTTTCTCCAGGGGTACACTGAAGCTTTCTTT. V gene TRBV27 combines with J gene TRBJ1-1, with D possibly TRBD1 on 6 matching bases. This CDR3 comprises 14 residues. The ends were cut back, 3 bases at V and 3 bases at J, with 11 bases in the middle. Germline assignment: CDR1 MNHEY and CDR2 SMNVEV (reference sequence).

The CDR3 region is CASSHRTGNHNEQFF. CDR3 bases: TGCGCCAGCAGCCATCGGACAGGGAACCACAATGAGCAGTTCTTC. The chain has TRBV5-1 and TRBJ2-1; TRBD1 agrees at 8 bases. Germline CDR1 and CDR2: SGHRS and YFSETQ. V shed 4 bases and J 5 bases; nucleotides not matched to a gene: 8. The length of the CDR3 is 15 residues.

This clone occurred once. This sequence joins TRBV11-2 and TRBJ2-7; no firm D call. Germline CDR1 reads SGHAT; CDR2 reads FQNNGV. V was cut by 5 bases and J by 5 bases, with 13 bases left in between. The CDR3 length is 13 residues. This chain's CDR3 is CASSLIFSHEQYF. DNA for the CDR3: TGTGCCAGCAGCCTAATTTTTTCCCACGAGCAGTACTTC.

The chain carries TRBV9 and TRBJ1-1, with 7 nucleotides matching TRBD1. This CDR3 is 13 amino acids long. The V and J ends lost 3 bases and 7 bases, in that order; junction bases with no gene match: 6. CDR1 is SGDLS and CDR2 is YYNGEE in the germline V gene. CDR3 protein: CASSAGQVSEAFF. As DNA, the CDR3 is TGTGCCAGCAGCGCTGGACAGGTTAGTGAAGCTTTCTTT.

This chain links TRBV9 with TRBJ2-2; TRBD2 matches 8 bases. Losses at the gene ends were 0 bases for V and 6 bases for J; bases not matched to a gene: 1. Germline CDR1 reads SGDLS; CDR2 reads YYNGEE. This CDR3 is built from 14 residues. The CDR3 spells CASSVVGGAGELFF. CDR3 nucleotide sequence: TGTGCCAGCAGCGTAGTCGGGGGGGCCGGGGAGCTGTTTTTT.

This clone has just one count. The chain employs TRBV30 and TRBJ1-5; D may be TRBD1 (5 bases). Per the germline V gene, CDR1 is GTSNPN and CDR2 is SVGIG (reference sequence). The CDR3 is made up of 13 amino acids. V lost 6 bases to trimming and J lost 2 bases, with 11 bases between them. This CDR3 is CACNQQGNQPQHF. DNA of the CDR3: TGTGCCTGTAACCAACAGGGCAATCAGCCCCAGCATTTT.

The table lists this clone with a count of one. The CDR3 DNA sequence: TGTGCCAGCAGCAAAGGCCCCGGGATAACTTCCTACGAGCAGTACTTC. Translation: CASSKGPGITSYEQYF. The genes are TRBV21-1 and TRBJ2-7; whether TRBD2, the table's D call, matches the DNA was not checked. TRBV21-1 is a documented pseudogene. The CDR3 runs 16 residues.

CDR3 nucleotide sequence: TGTGCCAGCAGCCCGACAACTAGCGGGGCGAGCTCCTACAATGAGCAGTTCTTC. It is translated as CASSPTTSGASSYNEQFF. The V call is TRBV7-3, the J call TRBJ2-1; 10 nucleotides agree with TRBD2. The germline gives CDR1 SGHTA, CDR2 FQGTGA. Trimming removed 5 bases from V and 0 bases from J; junction bases left unmatched: 10. The CDR3 extends over 18 amino acids.

CDR3 coding DNA: TGCAGCGTTGAAGGGACGAGACAGGTGTTCAATGAGCAGTTCTTC. Residues: CSVEGTRQVFNEQFF. This chain uses TRBV29-1 with TRBJ2-1; possible D gene TRBD1, 6 bases. CDR1 SQVTM and CDR2 ANQGSEA come from the germline V gene. Trimming removed 1 base at V and 6 bases at J, with 16 bases between. The CDR3 is made up of 15 amino acids.

The chain employs TRBV6-6 and TRBJ2-5; 7 positions agree with TRBD1. Looked up from germline, CDR1 is MNHNY and CDR2 is SVGAGI (reference sequence). The CDR3 is 13 amino acids. V lost 5 bases and J lost 4; bases outside the gene matches: 4. The CDR3 DNA reads TGTGCCAGCAGTCCAAGGGGGCTAGAGACCCAGTACTTC. The encoded protein is CASSPRGLETQYF.

The genes are TRBV2 and TRBJ1-1; the D gene is possibly TRBD1 (6 bases). Trimming cost V 6 bases and J 7 bases, with 18 bases left between them. The length of the CDR3 is 14 residues. The germline CDR1 and CDR2 sequences are SNHLY and FYNNEI. DNA for the CDR3: TGTGCCAGCAGACAAGAACAGGGTCATTTTGAAGCTTTCTTT. This sequence encodes CASRQEQGHFEAFF.

The J gene is TRBJ2-1, the V gene TRBV7-6; TRBD1 matches at 10 bases. Germline V gene data show CDR1 as SGHVS and CDR2 as FNYEAQ. The CDR3 covers 14 residues. V gave up 5 bases and J gave up 7 bases; unmatched junction bases: 5. CDR3 nucleotides: TGTGCCAGCAGCGGGAGACAGGGGGCTAATGAGCAGTTCTTC. It specifies CASSGRQGANEQFF.

The chain is built from TRBV11-2 and TRBJ1-2; weak D call: TRBD1 (6 bases). Germline V CDR1 and CDR2: SGHAT, FQNNGV. The CDR3 covers 13 residues. Between the trimmed V and J ends, which lost 7 bases and 0 bases, there was a span of 9 bases. The CDR3, as DNA: TGTGCCAGCAACGGACAGACTAACTATGGCTACACCTTC. This gives the protein CASNGQTNYGYTF.

The chain has TRBV10-3 and TRBJ2-7; the D is unclear. Trimming pared 4 bases from V and 0 bases from J, leaving 16 bases between. Germline V CDR1 and CDR2: ENHRY, SYGVKD. The CDR3 is 16 residues long. The DNA of the CDR3 is TGTGCCATCAGTGCTCCCGCAGGCTACAGCTCCTACGAGCAGTACTTC. Encoded protein: CAISAPAGYSSYEQYF.

The sample holds a few counts of this clone. This rearrangement joins TRBV11-2 to TRBJ1-2, with a tentative D call TRBD1 (5 bases). Trimming shortened V by 2 bases and J by 5 bases, and 9 bases separated the two germline ends. The CDR3 is 13 amino acids. The germline gives CDR1 SGHAT, CDR2 FQNNGV. Written as DNA, the CDR3 is TGTGCCAGCAGCTTATCCCAGGGATATGGCTACACCTTC. Translation gives CASSLSQGYGYTF. The full variable domain, with the rest looked up from reference TRBV11-2 and TRBJ1-2, is EAGVAQSPRYKIIEKRQSVAFWCNPISGHATLYWYQQILGQGPKLLIQFQNNGVVDDSQLPKDRFSAERLKGVDSTLKIQPAKLEDSAVYLCASSLSQGYGYTFGSGTRLTVV.

The rearrangement uses TRBV6-4 and TRBJ2-3; 9 bases line up with TRBD2. The V gene end was trimmed by 1 base and the J gene end by 8 bases; junction bases not matched to a gene: 1. Germline CDR1 MRHNA, CDR2 SNTAGT. The CDR3 runs 13 residues. The CDR3 spells CASSDYSGGTQYF. The CDR3 nucleotides are TGTGCCAGCAGTGACTATAGCGGGGGTACGCAGTATTTT.

CDR3 in DNA: TGCGCCAGCAGCACAACCCCTGGGGTAGGCCAGGGAGGGTACGAGCAGTACTTC. It is translated as CASSTTPGVGQGGYEQYF. The rearrangement joins TRBV4-1 to TRBJ2-7; 7 nucleotides line up with TRBD2. V gave up 5 bases and J gave up 4 bases; unmatched junction bases: 20. Germline CDR1 and CDR2: MGHRA and YSYEKL. CDR3 length: 18 amino acids.